This TCR beta chain comes out of a study of neurological immune-mediated disorders. MiXCR, applied by TCRdb to the 5' RACE reads, yields one record per CDR3 protein. This sample has roughly 75,000 distinct CDR3 sequences; roughly 13% occur once, and the top ten carry 3.5% to 5.5%. Germline CDR1 SEHNR, CDR2 FQNEAQ (reference sequence). The CDR3 totals 14 residues. V was cut by 4 bases and J by 7 bases, with 16 bases left in between. This clonotype came up many times. Antigen unknown. Study-level findings and limits: TCR clonal expansion peaked in HTLV-1-associated myelopathy patients and was lowest in multiple sclerosis patients.

Time point denoted: longitudinal time-point 1 (baseline). From 2 million PBMCs stored at -80 C, the unsorted libraries were generated. The chain recombines TRBV7-9 with TRBJ1-1, with TRBD1 as a possible D gene (5 bases). Sequencing was performed on PBMCs. The receptor comes from a female donor with HTLV-1-associated myelopathy (HAM/TSP). CDR3 amino acids: CASSWGGSDGEAFF. The CDR3 region has the DNA TGTGCCAGCAGCTGGGGGGGGAGTGACGGTGAAGCTTTCTTT. Drawing the rest from reference TRBV7-9 and TRBJ1-1, the complete variable domain is DTGVSQNPRHKITKRGQNVTFRCDPISEHNRLYWYRQTLGQGPEFLTYFQNEAQLEKSRLLSDRFSAERPKGSFSTLEIQRTEQGDSAMYLCASSWGGSDGEAFFGQGTRLTVV.